This TCR beta chain was captured in a study of blood T cell repertoires in COVID-19. Clinical history reported by participants formed the basis on which cohorts were assigned. Method: immunoSEQ multiplex PCR; TCRdb's copy keeps in-frame clones and lacks some. The table records some 300,000 clones, 88% of them present only once. Trimming removed 6 bases at V and 4 bases at J, with 15 bases between. The germline gives CDR1 SNHLY, CDR2 FYNNEI. This CDR3 is 14 amino acids long. Sequenced input: PBMCs or T cells enriched from blood (not recorded which). This receptor was taken from a woman aged 25 to 39 who had recovered from COVID-19. V usage is TRBV2 and J usage is TRBJ1-2, with D possibly being TRBD1 (5 bases). As DNA, the CDR3 is TGTGCCAGCAGCCAGACAGTACCCTCCTATGGCTACACCTTC. Translating gives CASSQTVPSYGYTF.